These T cell receptor beta chains were read from a single sample in a study of T cell responses to AZD1222 COVID-19 vaccine. Sequencing was performed with immunoSEQ multiplex PCR; in TCRdb, only in-frame clones are kept and a portion is missing. The sample contains around 150,000 clones, approximately 89% of which appear only once. The sequencing here drew on peripheral blood, taken on day 0 of AZD1222 vaccination. Receptor source: an adult in good health. The CDR3 runs from the conserved cysteine through the conserved F or W. D genes are given only for firm matches. The size entry is marked missing in some rows and otherwise reads once, few, many or a size class.

TRBV7-3,NA,TRBJ2-6,NA,TGTGCCAGCAGCCCGCCCGGGGCCAACGTCCTGACTTTC,CASSPPGANVLTF
TRBV28,TRBD1,TRBJ1-4,NA,TGTGCCAGCAGTTCGACAACAGGGGAGCTGGAGGAAAAACTGTTTTTT,CASSSTTGELEEKLFF
TRBV28,TRBD1,TRBJ2-7,NA,TGTGCCAGCAGTTTATTCTCGGTTTCAGGGGGCGCGGGTCTTCGATACGAGCAGTACTTC,CASSLFSVSGGAGLRYEQYF
TRBV6-2/TRBV6-3,TRBD2,TRBJ2-7,NA,TGTGCCAGCAGCCGACAAACTAGCGGGATGGCCGAGCAGTACTTC,CASSRQTSGMAEQYF
TRBV12-3/TRBV12-4,NA,TRBJ1-1,NA,TGTGCCAGCAGTTCCGGACAGCGCGTGAAAGCTTTCTTT,CASSSGQRVKAFF
TRBV6-5,TRBD1,TRBJ1-2,once,TGTGCCAGCAGGGGGGGGACAGGGGCGTGGGATGGCTACACCTTC,CASRGGTGAWDGYTF
TRBV7-2,NA,TRBJ2-1,NA,TGTGCCAGCAGCGTGGGCCGCGGGGAGAGCTCCTACAATGAGCAGTTCTTC,CASSVGRGESSYNEQFF
TRBV6-5,NA,TRBJ1-1,NA,TGTGCCAGCAGCTCCGGCACTGAAGCTTTCTTT,CASSSGTEAFF
TRBV19,TRBD1,TRBJ2-7,NA,TGTGCCAGTACCTGGGGACAGGGAGCCTACGAGCAGTACTTC,CASTWGQGAYEQYF
TRBV28,NA,TRBJ2-2,NA,TGTGCCAGCAGTTTATTGATGGGCAGATCTTACACCGGGGAGCTGTTTTTT,CASSLLMGRSYTGELFF
TRBV5-6,TRBD2,TRBJ2-7,NA,TGTGCCAGCAGCAGTCCCGGGACTAGATCCTACGAGCAGTACTTC,CASSSPGTRSYEQYF
TRBV28,NA,TRBJ2-7,few,TGTGCCAGCAGTTCCTTAGGGGGGAAAGGGTACGAGCAGTACTTC,CASSSLGGKGYEQYF
TRBV6-2/TRBV6-3,NA,TRBJ1-4,NA,TGTGCCAGCAGTTTCCCGGACTTGTATGGAAAACTGTTTTTT,CASSFPDLYGKLFF
TRBV28,TRBD1,TRBJ1-2,NA,TGTGCCAGCAGGGTACTCCCGGGACAGGGAGGCTATGGCTACACCTTC,CASRVLPGQGGYGYTF
TRBV19,TRBD2,TRBJ2-2,NA,TGTGCCAGTAGTCCCCGACTAGCGGGAGGCCCCGGGGAGCTGTTTTTT,CASSPRLAGGPGELFF
TRBV27,TRBD1,TRBJ1-5,NA,TGTGCCAGCAGTTTTTCGGGGACAGTTCAGCCCCAGCATTTT,CASSFSGTVQPQHF
TRBV2,NA,TRBJ1-2,once,TGTGCCAGCAGGTCTCGGGGACAAAGCCGGGGCTACACCTTC,CASRSRGQSRGYTF
TRBV5-1,NA,TRBJ1-6,NA,TGCGCCAGCAGCGTATACCCAGGGCCCAATTCACCCCTCCACTTT,CASSVYPGPNSPLHF
TRBV12-3/TRBV12-4,NA,TRBJ2-7,NA,TGTGCCAGCAGTCACCGACGGTACGAGCAGTACTTC,CASSHRRYEQYF
TRBV3-1/TRBV3-2,TRBD1,TRBJ1-2,NA,TGTGCCAGCAGCCGCCGGGACAGGGCTCTCTATGGCTACACCTTC,CASSRRDRALYGYTF
TRBV6-2/TRBV6-3,NA,TRBJ2-7,NA,TGTGCCAGCAGCCCACGCCCCCGCGGGACGAGGACCTACGAGCAGTACTTC,CASSPRPRGTRTYEQYF
TRBV2,TRBD2,TRBJ2-7,few,TGTGCCAGCACCGGGACTACTGGGGAGCAGTACTTC,CASTGTTGEQYF